A single sample is the source of the 32 T cell receptor beta chains below, sequenced in a study of shared clonotypes between healthy human individuals. TCRdb keeps only in-frame clones here, not all; method: immunoSEQ multiplex PCR. The sample includes roughly 1,100,000 clones, about 80% of them seen just once. Sample: memory CD4+ T cells sorted from blood. Documented subset: CD45RA-negative fraction. Receptor source: a man in his late teens or twenties in good health.

This clone was counted once. The rearrangement links TRBV5-6 to TRBJ2-6; D is perhaps TRBD1 (5 bases). CDR1 and CDR2 (germline): SGHDT, YYEEEE. The V end lost 4 bases, the J end lost 2 bases, and 10 bases lay between the germline ends. There are 15 residues in the CDR3. CDR3 nucleotide sequence: TGTGCCAGCAGCCAGGGCTTTGCTGGGGCCAACGTCCTGACTTTC. It codes for CASSQGFAGANVLTF.

CDR3 loop: CASSPQVVGEQYF. The CDR3 DNA reads as TGTGCCAGCTCACCACAGGTGGTAGGAGAGCAGTACTTC. This sequence joins TRBV18 and TRBJ2-7; D call uncertain. The CDR3 extends over 13 amino acids. V was trimmed by 1 base and J by 7 bases, leaving 11 bases between them. CDR1 is KGHSH and CDR2 is LQKENI in the germline V gene.

CDR3 DNA: TGCGCCAGCACCGAGAGTAGCGGGGGAGAGACCCAGTACTTC. Encoded protein: CASTESSGGETQYF. The chain has TRBV5-1 and TRBJ2-5; 9 positions match TRBD2. The CDR3 is made up of 14 amino acids. The V gene end was trimmed by 6 bases and the J gene end by 4 bases; junction bases not matched to a gene: 7. Germline CDR1 is SGHRS and CDR2 is YFSETQ.

V and J are TRBV27 and TRBJ1-4; TRBD1 aligns across 8 bases. CDR1 and CDR2 from the germline V gene are MNHEY and SMNVEV (reference sequence). This CDR3 region has 15 residues. V dropped 5 bases and J dropped 12; count of bases not matched to a gene: 14. CDR3 nucleotide sequence: TGTGCCAGCAGTCCCTCCGGACAGGGCTCTCTCGAACTGTTTTTT. Amino acids: CASSPSGQGSLELFF.

The chain recombines TRBV28 with TRBJ2-1, with TRBD1 matching over 9 bases. The germline gives CDR1 MDHEN, CDR2 SYDVKM. This CDR3 is 15 amino acids long. V dropped 5 bases and J dropped 9; count of bases not matched to a gene: 11. The CDR3 bases are TGTGCCAGCAGTCCCCCCGGGACAGGGAAGGGTGAGCAGTTCTTC. The encoded protein is CASSPPGTGKGEQFF.

This rearrangement joins TRBV7-8 to TRBJ1-2; D unresolved. The ends were cut back, 5 bases at V and 3 bases at J, with 13 bases in the middle. From germline, CDR1 is SGHVS and CDR2 FQNEAQ. This CDR3 region has 14 residues. The CDR3 spells CASSPREGDYGYTF. The CDR3 region has the DNA TGTGCCAGCAGCCCCCGAGAGGGTGACTATGGCTACACCTTC. The entire variable domain, with the rest obtained from reference TRBV7-8 and TRBJ1-2, is as follows: GAGVSQSPRYKVAKRGQDVALRCDPISGHVSLFWYQQALGQGPEFLTYFQNEAQLDKSGLPSDRFFAERPEGSVSTLKIQRTQQEDSAVYLCASSPREGDYGYTFGSGTRLTVV.

This chain links TRBV5-1 with TRBJ2-1; D is unclear. V shed 6 bases and J shed 2 bases, with 18 bases lying between them. This CDR3 region has 16 residues. Germline V gene sequence: CDR1 SGHRS, CDR2 YFSETQ. This chain's CDR3 is CASTQDRAGPYNEQFF. CDR3 nucleotides: TGCGCCAGCACCCAGGATCGAGCTGGACCCTACAATGAGCAGTTCTTC. The full variable domain, with the rest looked up from reference TRBV5-1 and TRBJ2-1, is KAGVTQTPRYLIKTRGQQVTLSCSPISGHRSVSWYQQTPGQGLQFLFEYFSETQRNKGNFPGRFSGRQFSNSRSEMNVSTLELGDSALYLCASTQDRAGPYNEQFFGPGTRLTVL.

The V call is TRBV7-4, the J call TRBJ2-2; 10 bases agree with TRBD1. Germline CDR1 SGHVT, CDR2 SQSDAQ. V shed 4 bases and J 6 bases; nucleotides not matched to a gene: 5. The CDR3 loop spans 15 amino acids. The CDR3 sequence: CASSWDRGRAGELFF. CDR3 bases: TGTGCCAGCAGCTGGGACAGGGGCAGGGCCGGGGAGCTGTTTTTT.

The gene calls are TRBV7-8 and TRBJ2-1; a weak D match, TRBD2 (6 bases). The CDR3 has 15 amino acids. Germline CDR1 is SGHVS and CDR2 is FQNEAQ. V lost 5 bases to trimming and J lost 0 bases, with 11 bases between them. CDR3 protein: CASSKTGSSYNEQFF. CDR3 in DNA: TGTGCCAGCAGCAAGACCGGGAGCTCCTACAATGAGCAGTTCTTC.

This clone came up once. The rearrangement uses TRBV6-6 and TRBJ1-2; possible D gene TRBD1, 6 bases. V lost 6 bases and J 8 bases, leaving 25 bases between the germline ends. This CDR3 comprises 16 residues. Germline V gene lookup returns CDR1 MNHNY and CDR2 SVGAGI (reference sequence). The CDR3: CASSPSSQGLSFGYTF. The CDR3 nucleotides read TGTGCCAGCAGCCCTTCATCCCAGGGGCTCTCTTTCGGCTACACCTTC.

This chain connects TRBV27 to TRBJ2-1, with 10 bases fitting TRBD2. The CDR3 runs to 18 residues. Germline V CDR1 and CDR2: MNHEY, SMNVEV (reference sequence). V was pared by 0 bases and J by 6 bases, with 11 bases of the junction left unmatched. Written as DNA, the CDR3 is TGTGCCAGCAGTTTATCCCCCTCGACTAGCGGGTACCCCAATGAGCAGTTCTTC. The encoded protein is CASSLSPSTSGYPNEQFF.

V gene TRBV27 combines with J gene TRBJ2-7; 9 positions match TRBD1. There are 13 residues in the CDR3. J lost 10 bases, V lost 3 bases, and 7 bases had no gene match. Germline loops: CDR1 MNHEY, CDR2 SMNVEV (reference sequence). CDR3 protein: CASSFGGQGNQYF. As DNA, the CDR3 is TGTGCCAGCAGTTTCGGGGGACAGGGAAACCAGTACTTC.

The V gene is TRBV10-3, the J gene TRBJ2-7; possibly TRBD2 for D (5 bases). This CDR3 contains 15 residues. Germline V lookup: CDR1 ENHRY, CDR2 SYGVKD. V lost 1 base and J lost 4, with 14 bases in between. In DNA form, the CDR3 reads TGTGCCATCAGTGAGTACGAGGGCGCAGGTTACGAGCAGTACTTC. It yields the protein CAISEYEGAGYEQYF.

The count of this clone is one. The chain recombines TRBV10-3 with TRBJ1-6; no firm D call. Germline V gives CDR1 ENHRY, CDR2 SYGVKD. The V end was cut by 6 bases, the J end by 6 bases, with 9 bases between. The length of the CDR3 is 13 residues. Here the CDR3 DNA reads TGTGCCATCAGATCCCTTTTTAATTCACCCCTCCACTTT. Its translation is CAIRSLFNSPLHF.

This clone appeared once. V usage is TRBV7-2 and J usage is TRBJ2-7; TRBD2 aligns across 13 bases. J was trimmed by 3 bases and V by 4 bases; bases with no gene match: 3. Germline loops: CDR1 SGHTA, CDR2 FQGNSA. This CDR3 comprises 15 residues. The DNA for the CDR3 is TGTGCCAGCAGCTCACTAGCGGGGGGGCTCTACGAGCAGTACTTC. It translates to CASSSLAGGLYEQYF. The full variable domain, in which reference TRBV7-2 and TRBJ2-7 provide the parts outside the CDR3, is GAGVSQSPSNKVTEKGKDVELRCDPISGHTALYWYRQSLGQGLEFLIYFQGNSAPDKSGLPSDRFSAERTGGSVSTLTIQRTQQEDSAVYLCASSSLAGGLYEQYFGPGTRLTVT.

The rearrangement joins TRBV5-4 to TRBJ2-3, with TRBD2 as a possible D gene (6 bases). CDR1 and CDR2 from the germline V gene are SGHNT and YYREEE (reference sequence). The V end lost 2 bases, the J end lost 3 bases, and 25 bases lay between the germline ends. The CDR3 runs to 19 residues. The CDR3: CASSLRQTTGVLETDTQYF. CDR3 coding DNA: TGTGCCAGCAGCTTAAGGCAAACGACGGGAGTTCTAGAGACAGATACGCAGTATTTT. Filled out from reference TRBV5-4 and TRBJ2-3, the complete variable domain reads ETGVTQSPTHLIKTRGQQVTLRCSSQSGHNTVSWYQQALGQGPQFIFQYYREEENGRGNFPPRFSGLQFPNYSSELNVNALELDDSALYLCASSLRQTTGVLETDTQYFGPGTRLTVL.

J is TRBJ1-1 and V is TRBV5-4, with no clear D. V was pared by 4 bases and J by 6 bases, with 10 bases between. Germline V CDR1 and CDR2: SGHNT, YYREEE (reference sequence). The CDR3 contains 12 residues. CDR3 region: CASSISSAEAFF. The CDR3, as DNA: TGTGCCAGCAGCATAAGCAGTGCTGAAGCTTTCTTT. The full variable domain, in which reference TRBV5-4 and TRBJ1-1 provide the parts outside the CDR3, is ETGVTQSPTHLIKTRGQQVTLRCSSQSGHNTVSWYQQALGQGPQFIFQYYREEENGRGNFPPRFSGLQFPNYSSELNVNALELDDSALYLCASSISSAEAFFGQGTRLTVV.

The chain links TRBV10-1 to TRBJ2-5; the D gene is possibly TRBD2 (5 bases). From germline, CDR1 is WNHNN and CDR2 SYGVQD (reference sequence). The germline V and J ends were trimmed by 0 bases and 4 bases, with 15 bases remaining between them. This CDR3 has 16 residues. As DNA, the CDR3 is TGCGCCAGCAGTGAGTCGGCTAGCCCCCCGCGAGAGACCCAGTACTTC. The encoded protein is CASSESASPPRETQYF.

A few counts support this clone. Other DNA sequences within the sample encode an identical CDR3. V gene TRBV5-1 combines with J gene TRBJ1-1; maybe TRBD1 (6 bases). V shed 0 bases and J shed 4 bases, with 7 bases lying between them. The germline V gene has CDR1 SGHRS and CDR2 YFSETQ. There are 13 residues in the CDR3. The CDR3 loop is CASSLEGGTEAFF. The CDR3 DNA reads as TGCGCCAGCAGCTTGGAAGGGGGCACTGAAGCTTTCTTT.

The chain uses TRBV19 and TRBJ1-2; TRBD1 is a possible D gene (6 bases). Germline CDR1 and CDR2: LNHDA and SQIVND (reference sequence). V was clipped by 6 bases and J by 4 bases, with 12 bases between them. This CDR3 has 13 residues. The CDR3, as DNA: TGTGCCAGTAGGGAACAGGGACTCTATGGCTACACCTTC. It is translated as CASREQGLYGYTF. Filled out from reference TRBV19 and TRBJ1-2, the complete variable domain reads DGGITQSPKYLFRKEGQNVTLSCEQNLNHDAMYWYRQDPGQGLRLIYYSQIVNDFQKGDIAEGYSVSREKKESFPLTVTSAQKNPTAFYLCASREQGLYGYTFGSGTRLTVV.

This clone has a count of ten or more. This rearrangement joins TRBV11-2 to TRBJ2-5; D perhaps matches TRBD1 (5 bases). The germline V and J ends were trimmed by 0 bases and 10 bases, with 12 bases remaining between them. The CDR3 runs 13 residues. CDR1 and CDR2 (germline): SGHAT, FQNNGV. The CDR3 loop is CASSLDLTRGQYF. The CDR3 DNA sequence: TGTGCCAGCAGCTTAGATCTGACAAGGGGCCAGTACTTC.

This chain links TRBV9 with TRBJ2-7, with D unclear. Deletions cut 7 bases from V and 0 bases from J, with 8 bases between. The V gene's germline CDR1 is SGDLS and CDR2 YYNGEE. This CDR3 is 12 amino acids long. CDR3 region: CASGKNSYEQYF. CDR3 coding DNA: TGTGCCAGCGGGAAAAACTCCTACGAGCAGTACTTC.

The chain links TRBV9 to TRBJ1-1; 7 positions agree with TRBD1. The germline V gene has CDR1 SGDLS and CDR2 YYNGEE. The V and J ends lost 3 bases and 6 bases, in that order; junction bases with no gene match: 8. CDR3 length equals 14 residues. The CDR3 DNA sequence: TGTGCCAGCAGCGCGACAGGGCCAAGGGCTGAAGCTTTCTTT. This encodes CASSATGPRAEAFF.

This rearrangement joins TRBV11-3 to TRBJ2-3; 7 nucleotides line up with TRBD2. The CDR3 runs to 15 residues. The trim removed 2 bases at V and 0 bases at J, leaving 2 bases unmatched. In germline, CDR1 is SGHNT, CDR2 YENEEA. CDR3 DNA sequence: TGTGCCAGCAGCTTACATAGCGGGAGCACAGATACGCAGTATTTT. Amino acid sequence: CASSLHSGSTDTQYF.

The chain employs TRBV5-1 and TRBJ2-5; 9 bases fit TRBD1. The ends lost 0 bases at V and 5 bases at J; junction bases unmatched: 5. Per the germline V gene, CDR1 is SGHRS and CDR2 is YFSETQ. There are 15 residues in the CDR3. CDR3 nucleotide sequence: TGCGCCAGCAGCTTGGGACCGACAGGGGGGGAGACCCAGTACTTC. This encodes CASSLGPTGGETQYF.

A few counts support this clone. The V call is TRBV2, the J call TRBJ2-7; 8 nucleotides match TRBD2. With V trimmed by 7 bases and J by 5 bases, 7 bases remained unmatched. The V gene's germline CDR1 is SNHLY and CDR2 FYNNEI. The CDR3 spans 13 residues. The CDR3 DNA reads TGTGCCAGCACCTTCCGGGGGGGGAACGAGCAGTACTTC. This codes for CASTFRGGNEQYF.

This chain joins TRBV30 and TRBJ2-1, with 9 bases identical to TRBD2. CDR3 size: 15 residues. V lost 5 bases to trimming and J lost 7 bases; unmatched junction nucleotides: 12. CDR1 GTSNPN and CDR2 SVGIG come from the germline V gene (reference sequence). CDR3 coding DNA: TGTGCCTGGGGAGCGGGGGGCTCAGTGGTGAATGAGCAGTTCTTC. Translation: CAWGAGGSVVNEQFF.

The rearrangement joins TRBV5-4 to TRBJ2-3; 9 positions agree with TRBD2. The V gene's germline CDR1 is SGHNT and CDR2 YYREEE (reference sequence). The CDR3 has 15 residues. The V gene end was trimmed by 2 bases and the J gene end by 3 bases; junction bases not matched to a gene: 4. The CDR3 reads CASSFASGMTDTQYF. The DNA for the CDR3 is TGTGCCAGCAGCTTTGCTAGCGGGATGACAGATACGCAGTATTTT.

The chain uses TRBV5-1 and TRBJ2-7; D may be TRBD1 (6 bases). This CDR3 is 14 amino acids long. Germline CDR1 SGHRS, CDR2 YFSETQ. V was shortened by 5 bases and J by 5 bases, with 17 bases between the two germline ends. The CDR3 region has the DNA TGCGCCAGCAGTAAAACAGGGATGGGAAACGAGCAGTACTTC. It specifies CASSKTGMGNEQYF. Together with reference TRBV5-1 and TRBJ2-7, the CDR3 gives the full variable domain: KAGVTQTPRYLIKTRGQQVTLSCSPISGHRSVSWYQQTPGQGLQFLFEYFSETQRNKGNFPGRFSGRQFSNSRSEMNVSTLELGDSALYLCASSKTGMGNEQYFGPGTRLTVT.

The V and J genes are TRBV7-2 and TRBJ2-7; D tentatively fits TRBD1 or TRBD2 (5 bases each). Germline V gene data show CDR1 as SGHTA and CDR2 as FQGNSA. V gave up 4 bases and J gave up 0 bases, with 13 bases separating them. The CDR3 runs 15 residues. CDR3 sequence reads: CASSSGTVSSYEQYF. The CDR3 DNA reads TGTGCCAGCAGCTCAGGGACCGTGAGCTCCTACGAGCAGTACTTC.

The genes are TRBV10-1 and TRBJ2-7, with D tentatively TRBD2 (5 bases). The CDR3 covers 12 residues. V was trimmed by 5 bases and J by 6 bases, leaving 11 bases between them. The germline gives CDR1 WNHNN, CDR2 SYGVQD (reference sequence). The CDR3 bases are TGCGCCAGCAGTAGCGTCGGAGGCGAGCAGTACTTC. It encodes CASSSVGGEQYF.

The chain couples TRBV5-4 to TRBJ2-1, with D maybe TRBD1 (6 bases). V was shortened by 4 bases and J by 3 bases, with 14 bases between the two germline ends. The CDR3 totals 15 residues. CDR1 and CDR2 from the germline V gene are SGHNT and YYREEE (reference sequence). The CDR3 DNA reads TGTGCCAGCAGCACGGACAGCTTATTCTACAATGAGCAGTTCTTC. Encoded protein: CASSTDSLFYNEQFF. Looking up the rest from reference TRBV5-4 and TRBJ2-1 gives the full variable domain: ETGVTQSPTHLIKTRGQQVTLRCSSQSGHNTVSWYQQALGQGPQFIFQYYREEENGRGNFPPRFSGLQFPNYSSELNVNALELDDSALYLCASSTDSLFYNEQFFGPGTRLTVL.